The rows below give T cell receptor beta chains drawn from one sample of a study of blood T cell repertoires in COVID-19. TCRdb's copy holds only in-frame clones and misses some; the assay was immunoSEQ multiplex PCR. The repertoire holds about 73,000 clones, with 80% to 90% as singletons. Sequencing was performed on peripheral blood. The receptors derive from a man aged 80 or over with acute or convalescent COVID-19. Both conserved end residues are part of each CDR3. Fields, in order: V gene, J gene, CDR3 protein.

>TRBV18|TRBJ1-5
CASSQGAYQPQHF
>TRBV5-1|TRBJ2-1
CASSPPGAGGPNEQFF
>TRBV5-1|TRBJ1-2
CASSLEGDGYTF
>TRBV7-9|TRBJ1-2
CASSLEERGYTF
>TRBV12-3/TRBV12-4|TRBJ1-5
CASGSMTGQPQHF
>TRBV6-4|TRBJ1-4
CASSVRQGWTNEKLFF
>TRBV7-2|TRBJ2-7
CASSPRQGVVNYEQYF
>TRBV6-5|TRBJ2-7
CASSYSGTAHEQYF
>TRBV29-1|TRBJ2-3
CTDGGAADTQYF
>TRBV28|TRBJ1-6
CASRIPGQGISPLHF
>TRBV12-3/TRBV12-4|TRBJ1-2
CASSLISFEGYTF
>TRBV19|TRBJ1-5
CASSILRVGQPQHF
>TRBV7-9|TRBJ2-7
CASSLGAAESSYEQYF
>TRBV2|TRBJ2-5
CASSPRTGTETQYF
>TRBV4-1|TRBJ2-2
CASSHGGGSFTGELFF
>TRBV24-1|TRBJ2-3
CATSDLVGGASTDTQYF
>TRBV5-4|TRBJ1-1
CASSPPYRGSGTEAFF
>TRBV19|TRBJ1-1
CASSPTGGRGDFF
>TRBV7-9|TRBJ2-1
CASSPLQAGVGNEQFF
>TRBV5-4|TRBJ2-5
CASSSPHGQAEETQYF
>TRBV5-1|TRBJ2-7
CASSLGGATYEQYF
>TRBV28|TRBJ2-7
CASSPTGLLEQYF
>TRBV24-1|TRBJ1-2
CATSSTGGYGYTF
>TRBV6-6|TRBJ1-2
CASSYPGTEYGYTF
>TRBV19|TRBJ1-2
CASTQRGYGYTF
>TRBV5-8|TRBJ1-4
CASSFSGGSEKLFF
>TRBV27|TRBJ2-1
CASSLGGPGTYNEQFF
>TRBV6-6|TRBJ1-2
CASSPGQGFGYTF
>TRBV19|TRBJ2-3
CASSLTGVVSTDTQYF
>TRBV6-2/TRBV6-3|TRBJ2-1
CASSWTGGSYNEQFF
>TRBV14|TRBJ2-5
CASSLSWTMRETQYF
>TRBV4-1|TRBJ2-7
CASSQEGGSAQYEQYF
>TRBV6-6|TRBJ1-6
CASSRGTRRPINSPLHF
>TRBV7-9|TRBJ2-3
CASSSLGSGGLRDTQYF
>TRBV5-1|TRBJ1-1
CASSLGTNRGTEAFF
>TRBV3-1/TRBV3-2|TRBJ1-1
CASSQAGGTNTEAFF
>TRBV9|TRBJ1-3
CASSEGGRNTIYF
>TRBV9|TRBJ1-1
CASSPGGFKNTEAFF
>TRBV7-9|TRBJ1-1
CASSLVAAGGEYTEAFF
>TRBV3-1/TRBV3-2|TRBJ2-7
CASSQAGYEQYF
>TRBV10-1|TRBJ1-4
CAPPTGLTAATNEKLFF
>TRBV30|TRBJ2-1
CAWRDYRDRGSYNEQFF
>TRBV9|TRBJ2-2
CASSVRLAVTGELFF
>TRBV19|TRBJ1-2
CASSIEQAGGHYGYTF
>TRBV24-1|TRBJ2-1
CATSDARGGSYNEQFF
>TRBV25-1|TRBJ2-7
CASSGTSGSWEQYF
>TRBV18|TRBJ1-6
CASSPGAGEGSPLHF
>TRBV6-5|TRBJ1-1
CASSSTGYTEAFF
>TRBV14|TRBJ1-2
CASSQDWQVGGYTF
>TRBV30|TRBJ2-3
CAWTGAGGSRGDTQYF
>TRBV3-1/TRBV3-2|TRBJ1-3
CASGLRDAGNTIYF
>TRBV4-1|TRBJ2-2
CASSQDGWQGANRRELFF
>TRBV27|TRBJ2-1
CASSHRTSGSYNEQFF
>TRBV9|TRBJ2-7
CASSRGLTNSYEQYF
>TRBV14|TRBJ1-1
CASSEQGPTEAFF
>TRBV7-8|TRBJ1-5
CASSLIPDRFEPQHF
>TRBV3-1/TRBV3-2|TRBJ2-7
CASRQQGKGYEQYF
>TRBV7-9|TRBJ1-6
CASSSYRDSPLHF
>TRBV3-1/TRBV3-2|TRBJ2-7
CASSQGGGRHYEQYF
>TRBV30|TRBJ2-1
CAWSVLSGLAKNEQFF